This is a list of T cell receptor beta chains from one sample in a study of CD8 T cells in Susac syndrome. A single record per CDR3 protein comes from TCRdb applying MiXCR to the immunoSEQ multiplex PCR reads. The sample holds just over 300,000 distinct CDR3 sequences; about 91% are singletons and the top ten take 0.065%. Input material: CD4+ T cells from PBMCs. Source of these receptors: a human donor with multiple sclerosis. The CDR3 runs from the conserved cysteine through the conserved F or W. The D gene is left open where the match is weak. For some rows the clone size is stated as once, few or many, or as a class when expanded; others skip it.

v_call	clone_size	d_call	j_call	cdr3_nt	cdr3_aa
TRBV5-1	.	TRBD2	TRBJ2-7	TGCGCCAGCAGCTTAACTAGCGGGGACCTCTCCTACGAGCAGTACTTC	CASSLTSGDLSYEQYF
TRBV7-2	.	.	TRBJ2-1	TGTGCCAGCAGCTTACCAGGGAGAATTACTGAGCAGTTCTTC	CASSLPGRITEQFF
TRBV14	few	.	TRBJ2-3	TGTGCCAGCAGCCAAGTTTCAGATACGCAGTATTTT	CASSQVSDTQYF
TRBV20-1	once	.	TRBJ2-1	TGCAGTGCTAGGGTGGGAGGAGGTGAGCAGTTCTTC	CSARVGGGEQFF
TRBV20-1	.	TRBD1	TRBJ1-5	TGCAGTGCTTCGGACAGGAGGGATCAGCCCCAGCATTTT	CSASDRRDQPQHF
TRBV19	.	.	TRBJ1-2	TGTGCCAGTAGTTCACAGGTGCGGCATGGCTACACCTTC	CASSSQVRHGYTF
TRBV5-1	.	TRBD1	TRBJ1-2	TGCGCCAGCAGCCAACCGGGACAGCACTATGGCTACACCTTC	CASSQPGQHYGYTF
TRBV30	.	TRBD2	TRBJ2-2	TGTGCCTGGAGTGTAGTAGGGCGGGGGGGCCGGACCGGGGAGCTGTTTTTT	CAWSVVGRGGRTGELFF
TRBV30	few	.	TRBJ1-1	TGTGCCTGGAGTGTAAGTGCTTTGGACACTGAAGCTTTCTTT	CAWSVSALDTEAFF
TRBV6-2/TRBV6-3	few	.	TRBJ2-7	TGTGCCAGCAGTTACTGGGGGGGCCGGGCCCCACCCTACGAGCAGTACTTC	CASSYWGGRAPPYEQYF
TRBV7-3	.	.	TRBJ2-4	TGTGCCAGCAGCTTATTGGCGGGACCCAAAAACATTCAGTACTTC	CASSLLAGPKNIQYF
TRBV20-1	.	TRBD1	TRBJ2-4	TGCAGTGCTAAGGACAGGGGGGTGGACATTCAGTACTTC	CSAKDRGVDIQYF
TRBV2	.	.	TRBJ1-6	TGTGCCCGCAGACCTCCTGAAGCACCCCTCCACTTT	CARRPPEAPLHF
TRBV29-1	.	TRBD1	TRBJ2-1	TGCAGCGTTGGGACAGGGGACAATGAGCAGTTCTTC	CSVGTGDNEQFF
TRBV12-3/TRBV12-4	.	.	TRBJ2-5	TGTGCCAGCAGTTTAGTCTTTGAGACCCAGTACTTC	CASSLVFETQYF
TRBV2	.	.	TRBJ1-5	TGTGCCAGCAGTGTGTCAGGGGTCGGTCAGCCCCAGCATTTT	CASSVSGVGQPQHF
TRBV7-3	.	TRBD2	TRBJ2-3	TGTGCCAGCAGTCAAACCGGGAGGGCCGGGGGAGATACGCAGTATTTT	CASSQTGRAGGDTQYF
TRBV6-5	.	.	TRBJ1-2	TGTGCCAGCAGTTACTCTGCGCCCCGTCCGACCGCACCGCGTTATGGCTACACCTTC	CASSYSAPRPTAPRYGYTF
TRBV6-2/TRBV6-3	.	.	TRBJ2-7	TGTGCCAGCTTACCCTCCAGGGGCGCGTGGGAGCAGTACTTC	CASLPSRGAWEQYF
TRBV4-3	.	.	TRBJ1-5	TGCGCCAGCAGCCAAGAGGCTAGATATCAGCCCCAGCATTTT	CASSQEARYQPQHF
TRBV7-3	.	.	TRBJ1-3	TGTGCCAGCATCGGTCTTAGTAGGGGGAGAAGGTTTAATTGGTCTGGAAACACCATATATTTT	CASIGLSRGRRFNWSGNTIYF
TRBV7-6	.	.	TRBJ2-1	TGTGCCAGCAGCTCAGAATTCAAAAGGGGTGCAGGGCAGTTCTTC	CASSSEFKRGAGQFF
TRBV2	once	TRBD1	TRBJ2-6	TGTGCCAGCACGGGACAGGGGCTCTCTGGGGCCAACGTCCTGACTTTC	CASTGQGLSGANVLTF
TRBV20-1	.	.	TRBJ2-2	TGCAGTGCTAGCGGCGTGTCCCCGAACACCGGGGAGCTGTTTTTT	CSASGVSPNTGELFF
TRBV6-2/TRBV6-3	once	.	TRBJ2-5	TGTGCCAGCAGTTACTCGGTGAACCAAGAGACCCAGTACTTC	CASSYSVNQETQYF
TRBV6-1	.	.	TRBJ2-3	TGTGCCAGCACCGCGGCCGGCGGGCACGATACGCAGTATTTT	CASTAAGGHDTQYF
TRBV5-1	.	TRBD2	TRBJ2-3	TGCGCCAGCAGCTTTAGCGGGGGCCGGGAAGATACGCAGTATTTT	CASSFSGGREDTQYF
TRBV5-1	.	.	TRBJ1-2	TGCGCCAGCAGCACACAGAACTATGGCTACACCTTC	CASSTQNYGYTF
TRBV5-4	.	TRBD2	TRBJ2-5	TGTGCCAGCAGCTTGGAAGCGGGAGGGGAGACCCAGTACTTC	CASSLEAGGETQYF
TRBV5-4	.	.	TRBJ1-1	TGTGCCAGCAGCCCCTTCGGGTGGAACACTGAAGCTTTCTTT	CASSPFGWNTEAFF
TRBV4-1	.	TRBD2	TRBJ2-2	TGCGCCAGTTCGAGACTAGCGGGGTTAACCGGGGAGCTGTTTTTT	CASSRLAGLTGELFF
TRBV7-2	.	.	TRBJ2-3	TGTGCCAGCAACAGAAGAGATACGCAGTATTTT	CASNRRDTQYF
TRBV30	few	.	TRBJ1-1	TGTGCCTGGAGTAGGAGGAACACTGAAGCTTTCTTT	CAWSRRNTEAFF
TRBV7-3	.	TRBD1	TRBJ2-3	TGTGCCAGCAGCTTGACAGGGACCGGGTCGGATACGCAGTATTTT	CASSLTGTGSDTQYF
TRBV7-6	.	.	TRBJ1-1	TGTGCCAGCAGCTTAGCCGGGGCCGTGAGCACTGAAGCTTTCTTT	CASSLAGAVSTEAFF
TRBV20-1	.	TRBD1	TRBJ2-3	TGCAGTGCTAGAAAGAGACAGGGGGCGACAGATACGCAGTATTTT	CSARKRQGATDTQYF
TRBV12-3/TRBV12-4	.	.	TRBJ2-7	TGTGCCAGCAGTTTAGAGGGTCAGAACTACGAGCAGTACTTC	CASSLEGQNYEQYF
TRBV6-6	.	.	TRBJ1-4	TGTGCCAGCAGTTACCGAGCCGGTGCAACTAATGAAAAACTGTTTTTT	CASSYRAGATNEKLFF
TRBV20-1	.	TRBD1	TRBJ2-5	TGCAGTGCTCCCAGGACAGGGTTCCCCCAAGAGACCCAGTACTTC	CSAPRTGFPQETQYF
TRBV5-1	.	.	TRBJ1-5	TGCGCCAGCAGCTTGGAGTTAGATCAGCCCCAGCATTTT	CASSLELDQPQHF
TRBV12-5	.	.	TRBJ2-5	TGTGCTAGTGGTTTGGTAGGAGGCAAAGGGGGGGCAGGAGGCGAGACCCAGTACTTC	CASGLVGGKGGAGGETQYF
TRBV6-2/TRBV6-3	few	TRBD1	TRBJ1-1	TGTGCCAGCGGGGACAGGTTGTCGGGAACTGAAGCTTTCTTT	CASGDRLSGTEAFF
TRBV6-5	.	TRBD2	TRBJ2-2	TGTGCCAGCAGTCCCCGGACTAGGCACACCGGGGAGCTGTTTTTT	CASSPRTRHTGELFF
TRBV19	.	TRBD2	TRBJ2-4	TGTGCCAGTAGCCTCCGGGAGGGGGCCAAAAACATTCAGTACTTC	CASSLREGAKNIQYF
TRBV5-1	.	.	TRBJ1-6	TGCGCCAGCAGCTTCGGCAGGGATAATTCACCCCTCCACTTT	CASSFGRDNSPLHF
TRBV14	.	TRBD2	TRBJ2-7	TGTGCCAGCAGCCAAGTAGCGGGCGGAATCTACGAGCAGTACTTC	CASSQVAGGIYEQYF
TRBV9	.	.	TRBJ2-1	TGTGCCAGCAGCTACAAGAGTTCTGCTAGTAATGAGCAGTTCTTC	CASSYKSSASNEQFF
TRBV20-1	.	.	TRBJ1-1	TGCAGTGGGGTCCGGGGAGGGAACACTGAAGCTTTCTTT	CSGVRGGNTEAFF
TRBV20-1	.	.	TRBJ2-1	TGCAGTGCTAGACTTCCGCAGTTTCGAGAGCAGTTCTTC	CSARLPQFREQFF
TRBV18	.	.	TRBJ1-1	TGTGCCAGCTCACCCAACCAGGGCACTGAAGCTTTCTTT	CASSPNQGTEAFF
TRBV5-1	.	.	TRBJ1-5	TGCGCCAGCAGCTTGGATCCGGGGACACAGCCCCAGCATTTT	CASSLDPGTQPQHF
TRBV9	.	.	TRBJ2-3	TGTGCCAGCAGCGTAGGGGTCGGACGCACAGATACGCAGTATTTT	CASSVGVGRTDTQYF
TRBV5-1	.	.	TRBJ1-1	TGCGCCAGCAGCATAAGGGGGTGGCGGGCGAACACTGAAGCTTTCTTT	CASSIRGWRANTEAFF
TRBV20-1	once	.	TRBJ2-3	TGCAGTGCTACTACTTATTATTATGAGTCAGATACGCAGTATTTT	CSATTYYYESDTQYF
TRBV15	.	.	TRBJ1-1	TGTGCCACCAGCAGAGGGGGATTTAAAACTGAAGCTTTCTTT	CATSRGGFKTEAFF
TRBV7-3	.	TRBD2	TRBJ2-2	TGTGCCAGCAGCTTAAGGGGACTAGCGGGAGGAAACACCGGGGAGCTGTTTTTT	CASSLRGLAGGNTGELFF
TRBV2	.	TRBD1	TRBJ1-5	TGTGCCAGCGCCCCCCGGGACAGTCTACAGCCCCAGCATTTT	CASAPRDSLQPQHF
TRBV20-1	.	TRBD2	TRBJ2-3	TGCAGTGCTAGACCAAGGCGGGAGGGCCTCGATACGCAGTATTTT	CSARPRREGLDTQYF
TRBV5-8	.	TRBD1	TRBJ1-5	TGTGCCAGCAATGGGGACAGGGGTCGGAGCAATCAGCCCCAGCATTTT	CASNGDRGRSNQPQHF